A few counts support the clone carrying this T cell receptor (beta chain). The data originate from a study of cytotoxic CD8 clonotypes in ibrutinib-treated CLL. Generated by immunoSEQ multiplex PCR, the TCRdb table keeps only in-frame clones and is missing some. The sample lists 100,000 to 150,000 clones; 75% to 90% were seen once. Germline V gene sequence: CDR1 SGDLS, CDR2 YYNGEE. Trimming cost V 0 bases and J 2 bases; bases outside gene matches: 1. There are 14 residues in the CDR3. Sequenced here: PBMCs, sampled after 24 months of ibrutinib treatment. This chain joins TRBV9 and TRBJ2-7, with TRBD2 matching 8 bases. The origin of this receptor is a human donor with chronic lymphocytic leukemia. The CDR3 region is CASSVGGGPYEQYF. DNA of the CDR3: TGTGCCAGCAGCGTAGGCGGGGGGCCCTACGAGCAGTACTTC.